This passage covers 7 T cell receptor beta chains from one sample sequenced in a study of Graves' ophthalmopathy and Graves' hyperthyroidism. The authors amplified TCR beta CDR3 regions from RNA transcripts. An initial RT-PCR round employing HTBI primers preceded a second-round multiplex PCR. TCRdb recomputed calls from the multiplex PCR reads with MiXCR, one row per CDR3 protein. Here the sample spans about 640,000 distinct CDR3 sequences, about 41% being singletons. Sequencing was performed on peripheral blood. The receptors originated from an adult man with Graves' ophthalmopathy.

This rearrangement joins TRBV15 to TRBJ2-5, with D maybe TRBD1 (5 bases). Germline CDR1 is LNHNV and CDR2 is YYDKDF (reference sequence). The CDR3 is 13 residues long. CDR3 nucleotides: TGTGCTACCGGACGCAGGGACCAAGAGACCCAGTACTTC. Translated, it gives CATGRRDQETQYF.

This clonotype showed up many times. J is TRBJ2-2 and V is TRBV7-9; 9 nucleotides agree with TRBD1. V was pared by 5 bases and J by 3 bases, with 4 bases of the junction left unmatched. The CDR3 has 15 amino acids. Germline CDR1 and CDR2: SEHNR and FQNEAQ (reference sequence). The CDR3 bases are TGTGCCAGCAGCGAGGACAGGGGATACACCGGGGAGCTGTTTTTT. Translation gives CASSEDRGYTGELFF.

This clonotype was counted at least ten times. V is TRBV10-3 and J is TRBJ2-5; TRBD1 is a possible D gene (5 bases). CDR1 is ENHRY and CDR2 is SYGVKD in the germline V gene. The V end lost 4 bases, the J end lost 7 bases, and 19 bases lay between the germline ends. This CDR3 has 15 residues. The CDR3 sequence: CAISVSTTGQGTQYF. CDR3 DNA: TGTGCCATCAGTGTCTCGACGACGGGCCAGGGGACCCAGTACTTC.

The V gene is TRBV4-3, the J gene TRBJ1-4, with D uncertain. Germline CDR1 reads LGHNA; CDR2 reads YSLEER. V lost 3 bases, J lost 0 bases, and 8 bases lay in between. The CDR3 contains 15 residues. The CDR3: CASSQLDPTNEKLFF. In nucleotides, the CDR3 is TGCGCCAGCAGCCAGCTGGACCCAACTAATGAAAAACTGTTTTTT.

This clonotype showed up many times. This chain connects TRBV2 to TRBJ2-5; D remains unclear. The length of the CDR3 is 15 residues. Germline CDR1 is SNHLY and CDR2 is FYNNEI. Deletions cut 2 bases from V and 0 bases from J, with 10 bases between. The chain's CDR3 is CASSESATYQETQYF. The CDR3 nucleotides read TGTGCCAGCAGTGAATCGGCAACGTACCAAGAGACCCAGTACTTC.

This clonotype showed up many times. V and J are TRBV7-2 and TRBJ2-7; weak D call: TRBD2 (6 bases). Germline V lookup: CDR1 SGHTA, CDR2 FQGNSA. The CDR3 consists of 14 residues. V lost 7 bases to trimming and J lost 1 base, with 14 bases between them. This chain's CDR3 is CASTRGGVSYEQYF. In nucleotides, the CDR3 is TGTGCCAGCACCAGAGGAGGGGTTTCCTACGAGCAGTACTTC.

Many counts were recorded for this clonotype. This chain uses TRBV19 with TRBJ2-5; D might be TRBD2 (7 bases). CDR1 is LNHDA, CDR2 SQIVND, per germline (reference sequence). This CDR3 spans 15 amino acids. V shed 1 base and J shed 4 bases, with 13 bases lying between them. CDR3 amino acids: CASSIAAGALETQYF. Written as DNA, the CDR3 is TGTGCCAGTAGTATAGCGGCGGGGGCTTTAGAGACCCAGTACTTC. The variable domain in full, with the rest retrieved from reference TRBV19 and TRBJ2-5, is DGGITQSPKYLFRKEGQNVTLSCEQNLNHDAMYWYRQDPGQGLRLIYYSQIVNDFQKGDIAEGYSVSREKKESFPLTVTSAQKNPTAFYLCASSIAAGALETQYFGPGTRLLVL.